This T cell receptor beta chain was sequenced in a study of blood T cell repertoires in COVID-19. Study in general: Spain, Italy and the United States supplied samples that represented acute and convalescent COVID-19. Sample material is recorded as cDNA or gDNA derived from T cells, B-cell-depleted T cells, or PBMCs.

This CDR3 is built from 14 residues. The ends were cut back, 4 bases at V and 1 base at J, with 10 bases in the middle. Germline-derived CDR1 and CDR2 are LNHNV and YYDKDF (reference sequence). Per the authors' pipeline: For nucleated cells, counts were estimated from reference gene primer amplification. The data were produced by immunoSEQ multiplex PCR, yet TCRdb's version contains in-frame clones alone and is incomplete. From that table come the V and J calls and clone size; the DNA was used to work out D and trimming. Of around 160,000 clones listed, approximately 80% are singletons. The chain couples TRBV15 to TRBJ1-1; D gene ambiguous. This receptor was identified in a middle-aged woman with active or convalescent COVID-19. The sample comprised peripheral blood. The DNA of the CDR3 is TGTGCCACCAGCATCAGCCTAGAGAACACTGAAGCTTTCTTT. This translates into CATSISLENTEAFF. Supplemented by reference TRBV15 and TRBJ1-1, the full variable domain reads DAMVIQNPRYQVTQFGKPVTLSCSQTLNHNVMYWYQQKSSQAPKLLFHYYDKDFNNEADTPDNFQSRRPNTSFCFLDIRSPGLGDTAMYLCATSISLENTEAFFGQGTRLTVV.